The 14 T cell receptor beta chains below were found in one sample sequenced in a study of blood T cell repertoires in COVID-19 (dated by TCRdb to between 2020 and 2021). Libraries were made using the immunoSEQ multiplex PCR assay. Entries here come from immuneACCESS through TCRdb and include only in-frame sequences with V and J called. Some clones fail to appear in such tables; in the studies checked, an unresolved V gene covers under half of the shortfall, and the cause of the remainder is unknown. This sample holds 87,000 or so clones; approximately 89% were observed only once. 11% of the sample lies in the top ten. The sample taken for sequencing was peripheral blood. The receptors originated from a man at least 80 years old with acute or convalescent COVID-19.

The chain carries TRBV6-6 and TRBJ2-7; the D gene is possibly TRBD1 (5 bases). CDR1 is MNHNY, CDR2 SVGAGI, per germline (reference sequence). V was trimmed by 0 bases and J by 4 bases, leaving 7 bases between them. The CDR3 loop spans 13 amino acids. CDR3 sequence reads: CASSYSAGYEQYF. The DNA for the CDR3 is TGTGCCAGCAGTTACTCGGCAGGGTACGAGCAGTACTTC.

This chain links TRBV7-2 with TRBJ1-5; maybe TRBD1 (5 bases). Deletions cut 5 bases from V and 7 bases from J, with 15 bases between. The germline V gene has CDR1 SGHTA and CDR2 FQGNSA. This CDR3 comprises 14 residues. CDR3 in DNA: TGTGCCAGCAGCCTGGTGGGGGGGATACAGCCCCAGCATTTT. Protein sequence: CASSLVGGIQPQHF.

The chain recombines TRBV19 with TRBJ2-1, with 8 bases fitting TRBD2. CDR3 length equals 12 residues. Germline trimming cut 9 bases from V and 4 bases from J; bases unmatched to any gene: 2. From germline, CDR1 is LNHDA and CDR2 SQIVND (reference sequence). The CDR3 reads CASGGGYNEQFF. The CDR3 nucleotides are TGTGCCAGCGGGGGGGGTTACAATGAGCAGTTCTTC. Drawing the rest from reference TRBV19 and TRBJ2-1, the complete variable domain is DGGITQSPKYLFRKEGQNVTLSCEQNLNHDAMYWYRQDPGQGLRLIYYSQIVNDFQKGDIAEGYSVSREKKESFPLTVTSAQKNPTAFYLCASGGGYNEQFFGPGTRLTVL.

The rearrangement uses TRBV10-2 and TRBJ2-5; D perhaps matches TRBD2 (5 bases). CDR1 is WSHSY and CDR2 is SAAADI in the germline V gene. The V end lost 3 bases, the J end lost 5 bases, and 7 bases lay between the germline ends. This CDR3 has 12 residues. The CDR3 nucleotides read TGCGCCAGCAGTGAAAGAGGGGAGACCCAGTACTTC. Translated: CASSERGETQYF.

The chain combines TRBV3-1 (or the pseudogene TRBV3-2) with TRBJ1-4; TRBD1 matches at 8 bases. CDR3 length: 15 residues. CDR1 is LGHDT and CDR2 is YNNKEL in the germline V gene (reference sequence). V was clipped by 2 bases and J by 7 bases; unmatched bases: 6. The CDR3 protein is CASSQKPGTGEKLFF. DNA of the CDR3: TGTGCCAGCAGCCAAAAACCCGGGACAGGTGAAAAACTGTTTTTT.

This chain links TRBV10-1 with TRBJ1-1; D is ambiguous. The ends were cut back, 7 bases at V and 0 bases at J, with 9 bases in the middle. In germline, CDR1 is WNHNN, CDR2 SYGVQD (reference sequence). This CDR3 is built from 13 residues. The CDR3 loop is CASTAGMNTEAFF. Here the CDR3 DNA reads TGCGCCAGCACCGCGGGGATGAACACTGAAGCTTTCTTT.

The CDR3 here is CASSQDWASGEGEQFF. CDR3 nucleotide sequence: TGCGCCAGCAGCCAAGATTGGGCTAGCGGGGAGGGCGAGCAGTTCTTC. The rearrangement joins TRBV4-1 to TRBJ2-1; 9 bases map to TRBD2. This CDR3 contains 16 residues. The junction had 10 bases not matched to a gene; V was cut back by 0 bases and J by 10 bases. Germline assignment: CDR1 MGHRA and CDR2 YSYEKL.

The chain has TRBV20-1 and TRBJ2-1, with TRBD2 identical over 7 bases. The CDR3 spans 8 residues. The germline gives CDR1 DFQATT, CDR2 SNEGSKA (reference sequence). CDR3 sequence reads: CSGGNMFF. As DNA, the CDR3 is TGCAGCGGGGGGAATATGTTCTTC.

The V and J genes are TRBV5-1 and TRBJ2-7; D is perhaps TRBD2 (6 bases). CDR1 is SGHRS and CDR2 is YFSETQ in the germline V gene. The CDR3 sequence is 13 residues long. The ends were cut back, 3 bases at V and 5 bases at J, with 12 bases in the middle. CDR3 sequence (DNA): TGCGCCAGCAGCTCCTGGGGAGGAAACGAGCAGTACTTC. This encodes CASSSWGGNEQYF.

The chain couples TRBV19 to TRBJ2-5; 7 nucleotides match TRBD1. V lost 6 bases, J lost 4 bases, and 5 bases stayed unmatched. This CDR3 has 13 residues. CDR1 is LNHDA and CDR2 is SQIVND in the germline V gene (reference sequence). DNA of the CDR3: TGTGCCAGTAGATCAACAGGGGCAGAGACCCAGTACTTC. Residues: CASRSTGAETQYF. Together with reference TRBV19 and TRBJ2-5, the CDR3 gives the full variable domain: DGGITQSPKYLFRKEGQNVTLSCEQNLNHDAMYWYRQDPGQGLRLIYYSQIVNDFQKGDIAEGYSVSREKKESFPLTVTSAQKNPTAFYLCASRSTGAETQYFGPGTRLLVL.

The V gene is TRBV27, the J gene TRBJ2-3; 9 bases agree with TRBD2. V dropped 4 bases and J dropped 5; count of bases not matched to a gene: 16. The CDR3 spans 18 residues. Looked up from germline, CDR1 is MNHEY and CDR2 is SMNVEV (reference sequence). CDR3 nucleotide sequence: TGTGCCAGCAGTTCCATCCTAGGGTCTCAAGCGGGAGGAGATACGCAGTATTTT. It yields the protein CASSSILGSQAGGDTQYF.

The rearrangement uses TRBV5-4 and TRBJ1-2; TRBD1 aligns across 9 bases. The CDR3 is 15 amino acids. Germline assignment: CDR1 SGHNT and CDR2 YYREEE (reference sequence). V was clipped by 4 bases and J by 4 bases; unmatched bases: 8. The CDR3: CASSDTTGGSYGYTF. CDR3 bases: TGTGCCAGCAGCGATACGACAGGGGGGAGCTATGGCTACACCTTC.

The gene calls are TRBV4-3 and TRBJ2-7; D may be TRBD1 (5 bases). Germline V lookup: CDR1 LGHNA, CDR2 YSLEER. CDR3 size: 15 residues. Trimming took 0 bases from V and 1 from J, leaving 10 bases between them. DNA for the CDR3: TGCGCCAGCAGCCAAGAAGGCAGGGCTTCCTACGAGCAGTACTTC. It specifies CASSQEGRASYEQYF.

CDR3 in DNA: TGTGCCAGCAGCTTAGCCACAGGGAACGGCTACACCTTC. Amino acid sequence: CASSLATGNGYTF. The V gene is TRBV11-1, the J gene TRBJ1-2; a weak D match, TRBD1 (6 bases). This CDR3 is 13 amino acids long. The germline gives CDR1 SGHAT, CDR2 FQDESV (reference sequence). V was clipped by 0 bases and J by 8 bases, with 10 bases between them.